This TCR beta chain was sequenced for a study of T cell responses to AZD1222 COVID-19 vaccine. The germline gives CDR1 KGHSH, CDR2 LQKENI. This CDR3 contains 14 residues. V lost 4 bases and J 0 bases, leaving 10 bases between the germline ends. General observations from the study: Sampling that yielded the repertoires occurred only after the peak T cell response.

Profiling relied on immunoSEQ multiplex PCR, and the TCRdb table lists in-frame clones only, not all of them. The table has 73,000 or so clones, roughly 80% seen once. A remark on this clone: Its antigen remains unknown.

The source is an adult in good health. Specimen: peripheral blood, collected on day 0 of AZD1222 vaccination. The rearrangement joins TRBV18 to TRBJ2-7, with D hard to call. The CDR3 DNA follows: TGTGCCAGCTCACTCACACGTAACTCCTACGAGCAGTACTTC. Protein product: CASSLTRNSYEQYF.